This record looks at one T cell receptor (beta chain) sequence and its context. The source of the sample is a study of technical replicates of blood from several donors. The assay was immunoSEQ multiplex PCR, and TCRdb's table has in-frame clones only and misses some. In the table there are some 99,000 clones, about 96% of which are singletons. The clonotype comes from a human donor in good health. Sequenced sample: T cells isolated from PBMCs.

The CDR3 is CASSQDFGARYNEQFF. CDR3 DNA sequence: TGCGCCAGCAGCCAAGATTTCGGAGCGAGATACAATGAGCAGTTCTTC. The chain is built from TRBV4-1 and TRBJ2-1; no clear D. The V end was cut by 0 bases, the J end by 4 bases, with 13 bases between. In germline, CDR1 is MGHRA, CDR2 YSYEKL. CDR3 size: 16 residues.